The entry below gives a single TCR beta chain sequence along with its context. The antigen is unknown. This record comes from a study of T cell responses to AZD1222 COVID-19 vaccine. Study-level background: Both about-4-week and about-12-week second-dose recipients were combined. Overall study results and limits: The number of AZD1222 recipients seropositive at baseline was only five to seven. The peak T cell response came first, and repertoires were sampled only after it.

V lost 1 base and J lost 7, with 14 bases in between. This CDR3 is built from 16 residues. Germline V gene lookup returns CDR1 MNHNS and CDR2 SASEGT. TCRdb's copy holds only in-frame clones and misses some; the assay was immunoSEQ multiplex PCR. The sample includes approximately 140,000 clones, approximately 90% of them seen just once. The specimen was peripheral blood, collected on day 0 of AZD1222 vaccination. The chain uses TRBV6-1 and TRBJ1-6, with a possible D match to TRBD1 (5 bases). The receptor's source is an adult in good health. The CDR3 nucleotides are TGTGCCAGCAGTGAAGTTCTGGGGCCAGCAAATTCACCCCTCCACTTT. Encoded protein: CASSEVLGPANSPLHF.